This T cell receptor beta chain was identified in a study of T cells in tuberculosis. The CDR3 sequence is 16 residues long. Germline trimming cut 0 bases from V and 0 bases from J; bases unmatched to any gene: 7. Germline CDR1 GTSNPN, CDR2 SVGIG (reference sequence). Time point: new active TB diagnosis, blood taken before or within 7 days of starting treatment. The protocol was immunoSEQ multiplex PCR, while the TCRdb copy is restricted to in-frame clones and leaves out a portion. The sample has tens of thousands of clones; 90% to 95% are singletons. The chain is built from TRBV30 and TRBJ1-2, with 7 bases aligning to TRBD1. Sample: PBMCs, taken at tuberculosis diagnosis. The TCR sequence derives from an adult with tuberculosis. In DNA form, the CDR3 reads TGTGCCTGGAGTGTGATCAACAGGGGAGCTAACTATGGCTACACCTTC. This gives the protein CAWSVINRGANYGYTF.